What follows are 6 T cell receptor beta chains derived from one specimen sequenced in a study of CD8 T cells in ankylosing spondylitis. Each CDR3 protein gets one entry after TCRdb re-called the 5' RACE reads with MiXCR. The table has 100,000 to 150,000 distinct CDR3 sequences, about a tenth seen once; the top ten hold 2.5% to 3.5%. Sequenced sample: blood, either unsorted or a sorted T cell fraction (not recorded which). The receptors shown here come from a male donor with ankylosing spondylitis or in good health (not recorded which).

This clonotype was counted at least ten times. V is TRBV12-3 or TRBV12-4 and J is TRBJ1-5; D is perhaps TRBD1 (5 bases). This CDR3 region has 15 residues. V lost 5 bases and J 5 bases, leaving 16 bases between the germline ends. This chain's CDR3 is CASSIWGGADQPQHF. The DNA for the CDR3 is TGTGCCAGCAGTATCTGGGGAGGGGCGGATCAGCCCCAGCATTTT.

The chain uses TRBV7-2 and TRBJ2-3; 10 bases fit TRBD2. This CDR3 spans 15 amino acids. V was clipped by 1 base and J by 8 bases; unmatched bases: 6. Germline loops: CDR1 SGHTA, CDR2 FQGNSA. The chain's CDR3 is CASSLGLAGVVTQYF. CDR3 nucleotide sequence: TGTGCCAGCAGCTTAGGCCTAGCGGGAGTAGTTACGCAGTATTTT.

This clonotype was picked up one time. The CDR3 nucleotides are TGTGCCAGCAGTTTCGGGGACTATACGTTCGATGTGCAGTTCTTC. Its translation: CASSFGDYTFDVQFF. The chain carries TRBV12-3 or TRBV12-4 and TRBJ2-1; 7 bases agree with TRBD2. The V and J ends lost 3 bases and 12 bases, in that order; junction bases with no gene match: 14. There are 15 residues in the CDR3.

This clonotype showed up just once. This chain joins TRBV29-1 and TRBJ1-1, with TRBD1 matching 7 bases. CDR1 SQVTM and CDR2 ANQGSEA come from the germline V gene. This CDR3 region has 12 residues. The CDR3 region has the DNA TGCACCGCCTACGACAGGGCCACTGAAGCTTTCTTT. It is translated as CTAYDRATEAFF.

The rearrangement uses TRBV23-1 and TRBJ1-2; a possible D gene is TRBD1 (6 bases). TRBV23-1 is assigned to the ORF class and has an uncertain function. CDR3 size: 17 residues. Trimming shortened V by 1 base and J by 6 bases, and 21 bases separated the two germline ends. Here the CDR3 DNA reads TGCGCCAGCAGTCAATTAAGGGCCAGGGACAAGTTTCATGGCTACACCTTC. Its protein is CASSQLRARDKFHGYTF.

CDR3 sequence (DNA): TGTGCCAGCAGCTTGCGGACTAGCTCCTACGAGCAGTACTTC. It specifies CASSLRTSSYEQYF. The V gene is TRBV7-2, the J gene TRBJ2-7; 7 bases agree with TRBD2. Trimming took 3 bases from V and 0 from J; bases not matched to a gene: 2. Germline loops: CDR1 SGHTA, CDR2 FQGNSA. CDR3 length: 14 residues. Full variable domain (remainder filled in from reference TRBV7-2 and TRBJ2-7): GAGVSQSPSNKVTEKGKDVELRCDPISGHTALYWYRQSLGQGLEFLIYFQGNSAPDKSGLPSDRFSAERTGGSVSTLTIQRTQQEDSAVYLCASSLRTSSYEQYFGPGTRLTVT.